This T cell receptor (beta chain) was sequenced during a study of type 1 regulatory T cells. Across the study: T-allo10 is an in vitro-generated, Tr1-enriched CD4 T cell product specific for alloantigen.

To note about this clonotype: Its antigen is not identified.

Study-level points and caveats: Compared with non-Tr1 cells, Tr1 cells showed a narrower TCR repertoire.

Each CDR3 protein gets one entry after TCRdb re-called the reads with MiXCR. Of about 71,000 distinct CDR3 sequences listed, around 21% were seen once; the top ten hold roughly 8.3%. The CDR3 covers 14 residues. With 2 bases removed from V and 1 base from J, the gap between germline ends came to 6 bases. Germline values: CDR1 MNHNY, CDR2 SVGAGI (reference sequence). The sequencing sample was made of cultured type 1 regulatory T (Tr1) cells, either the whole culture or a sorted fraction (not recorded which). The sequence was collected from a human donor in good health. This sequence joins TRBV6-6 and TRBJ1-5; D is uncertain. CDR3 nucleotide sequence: TGTGCCAGCAGTTACGGTCCGAGCAATCAGCCCCAGCATTTT. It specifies CASSYGPSNQPQHF.